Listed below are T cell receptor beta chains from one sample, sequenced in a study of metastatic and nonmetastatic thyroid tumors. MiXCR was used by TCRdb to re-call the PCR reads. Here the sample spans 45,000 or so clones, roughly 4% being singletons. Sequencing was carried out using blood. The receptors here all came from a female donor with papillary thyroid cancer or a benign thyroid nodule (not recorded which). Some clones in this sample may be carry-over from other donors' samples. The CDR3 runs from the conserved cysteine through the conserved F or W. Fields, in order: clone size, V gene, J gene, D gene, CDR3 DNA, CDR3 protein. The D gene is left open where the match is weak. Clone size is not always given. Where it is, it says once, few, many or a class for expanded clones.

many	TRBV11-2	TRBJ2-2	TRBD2	TGTGCCAGCACCGGGACTAGCGGGAGGACCGGGGAGCTGTTTTTT	CASTGTSGRTGELFF
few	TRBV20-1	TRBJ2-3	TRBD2	TGCAGTGCTAAAATGAACCTAGCGGGAAAGTTAGATACGCAGTATTTT	CSAKMNLAGKLDTQYF
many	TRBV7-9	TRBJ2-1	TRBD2	TGTGCCAGCAGCTCCGGACTAGCGGTTTATTATGAGCAGTTCTTC	CASSSGLAVYYEQFF
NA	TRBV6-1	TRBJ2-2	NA	TGTGCCAGCAGTGAATTTGGGGGACAACTCACCGGGGAGCTGTTTTTT	CASSEFGGQLTGELFF
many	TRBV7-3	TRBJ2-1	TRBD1	TGTGCCAGCAGCTTCGGACAGGGGTCCTACAATGAGCAGTTCTTC	CASSFGQGSYNEQFF
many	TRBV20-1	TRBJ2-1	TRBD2	TGCAGTGCTAGACCCTCCGGGACTAGCGGATACAATGAGCAGTTCTTC	CSARPSGTSGYNEQFF
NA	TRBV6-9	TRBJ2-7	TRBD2	TGTGCCAGCGTTCCCGACGGGGGACTAGCGGGAGGGCGGGACGAGCAGTACTTC	CASVPDGGLAGGRDEQYF
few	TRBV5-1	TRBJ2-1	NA	TGCGCCAGCAGCTTGGAACAGGGACTGTACAATGAGCAGTTCTTC	CASSLEQGLYNEQFF
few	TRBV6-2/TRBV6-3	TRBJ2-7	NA	TGTGCCAGCAGTACTACCTACGAGCAGTACTTC	CASSTTYEQYF
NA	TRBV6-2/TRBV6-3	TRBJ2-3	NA	TGTGCCTGCAGTAAACAGGGTATCGATACTCAGTATTTT	CACSKQGIDTQYF
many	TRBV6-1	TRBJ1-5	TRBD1	TGTGCCAGCAGTGGTGGGACAGTCCTTAATCAGCCCCAGCATTTT	CASSGGTVLNQPQHF
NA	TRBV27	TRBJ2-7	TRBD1	TGTGCCAGCAGTCTCGGGACAGGGGGCAACGAGCAGTACTTC	CASSLGTGGNEQYF
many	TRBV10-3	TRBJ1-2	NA	TGTGCCATCAGTGAGTCTTCAAGTCCTAACTATGGCTACACCTTC	CAISESSSPNYGYTF
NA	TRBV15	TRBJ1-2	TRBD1	TGTGCTACCAGCAGAGGGCCAGGGGGCTCCCTAGACTATGGCTACACCTTC	CATSRGPGGSLDYGYTF
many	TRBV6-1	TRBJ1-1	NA	TGTGCCAGCAGTTACCTGGGGATTAATAGGAACACTGAAGCTTTCTTT	CASSYLGINRNTEAFF
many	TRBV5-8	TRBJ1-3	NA	TGTGCCAGCACCTTGTACCGGACGGGAGGAAACACCATATATTTT	CASTLYRTGGNTIYF
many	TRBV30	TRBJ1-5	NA	TGTGCCTGGAGTTCCCAGGGAGTCCAGCCCCAGCATTTT	CAWSSQGVQPQHF
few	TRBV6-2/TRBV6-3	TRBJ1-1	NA	TGTGCCAGCAGACAAGATAGGGGGGCCGGGGACACTGAAGCTTTCTTT	CASRQDRGAGDTEAFF
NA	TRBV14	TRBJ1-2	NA	TGTGCCAGCAGCCAAAAGGACACCCCGCTAAACTATGGCTACACCTTC	CASSQKDTPLNYGYTF
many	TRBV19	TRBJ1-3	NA	TGTGCCAGTTTTGGAAACACCATATATTTT	CASFGNTIYF
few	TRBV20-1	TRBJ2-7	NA	TGCAGTGCTTTAGCTGTTGAGTTCTCCTACGAGCAGTACTTC	CSALAVEFSYEQYF
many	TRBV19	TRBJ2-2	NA	TGTGCCAGTAGTCCACAGGGTCGCACCGGGGAGCTGTTTTTT	CASSPQGRTGELFF
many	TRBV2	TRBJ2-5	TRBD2	TGTGCCAGCACCCGGCGGGAGCAAGAGACCCAGTACTTC	CASTRREQETQYF
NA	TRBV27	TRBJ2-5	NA	TGTGCCAGCAGTTCTTCTCTGGGGCCGAGGACCCAGTACTTC	CASSSSLGPRTQYF
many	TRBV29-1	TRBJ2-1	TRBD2	TGCAGCGTTGTAAGTTTGGGACTAGCGGGCGCCTACAATGAGCAGTTCTTC	CSVVSLGLAGAYNEQFF
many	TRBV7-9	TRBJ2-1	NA	TGTGCCAGCAGCTCGTCTGGCTACAATGAGCAGTTCTTC	CASSSSGYNEQFF
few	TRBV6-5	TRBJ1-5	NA	TGTGCCAGCAGTTACACGACAGGTTCCGATCAGAACCAGCATTTT	CASSYTTGSDQNQHF
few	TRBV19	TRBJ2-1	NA	TGTGCCAGTAGTATAGCGGGGAATGAGCAGTTCTTC	CASSIAGNEQFF
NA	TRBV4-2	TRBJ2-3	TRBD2	TGTGCCAGCAGCCAAGATATGGCGGGAGAAACAGATACGCAGTATTTT	CASSQDMAGETDTQYF
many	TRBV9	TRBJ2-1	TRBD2	TGTGCCAGCAGCGTAGGAGGGAGGGATGAGCAGTTCTTC	CASSVGGRDEQFF
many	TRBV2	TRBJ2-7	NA	TGTGCCAGCAGTGACGTATATGGAGTATCGCAGTACTTC	CASSDVYGVSQYF
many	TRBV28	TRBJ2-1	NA	TGTGCCAGCGGAAAGGGGGGTCTTACCTCCTACAATGAGCAGTTCTTC	CASGKGGLTSYNEQFF
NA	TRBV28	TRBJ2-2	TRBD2	TGTGCCAGTCTACCGGGACTAGCGGGAACCGGGGAGCTGTTTTTT	CASLPGLAGTGELFF
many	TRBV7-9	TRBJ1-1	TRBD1	TGTGCCAGCAGCACGGGACAGGTGAACACTGAAGCTTTCTTT	CASSTGQVNTEAFF
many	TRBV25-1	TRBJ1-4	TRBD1	TGTGCCAGCAGTCCCCTAGGACAGGCAACTAATGAAAAACTGTTTTTT	CASSPLGQATNEKLFF
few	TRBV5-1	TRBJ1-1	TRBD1	TGCGCCAGCGCCAACAGGGGAGGGTTGAACACTGAAGCTTTCTTT	CASANRGGLNTEAFF